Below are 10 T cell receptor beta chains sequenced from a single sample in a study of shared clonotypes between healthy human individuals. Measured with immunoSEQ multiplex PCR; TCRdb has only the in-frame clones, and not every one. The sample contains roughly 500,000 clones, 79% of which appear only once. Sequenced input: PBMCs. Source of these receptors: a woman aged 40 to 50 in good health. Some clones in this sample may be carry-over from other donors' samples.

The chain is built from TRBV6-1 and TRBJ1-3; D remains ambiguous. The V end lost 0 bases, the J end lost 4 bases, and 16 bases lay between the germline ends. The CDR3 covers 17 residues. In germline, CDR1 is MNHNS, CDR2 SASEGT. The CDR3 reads CASSEALGSLDGNTIYF. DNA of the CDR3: TGTGCCAGCAGTGAAGCGCTTGGTTCCCTTGACGGAAACACCATATATTTT.

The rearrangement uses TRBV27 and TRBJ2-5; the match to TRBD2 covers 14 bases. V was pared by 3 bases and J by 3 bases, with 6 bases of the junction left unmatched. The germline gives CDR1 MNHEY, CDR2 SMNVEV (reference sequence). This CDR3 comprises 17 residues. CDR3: CASSLGPGLAGEETQYF. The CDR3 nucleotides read TGTGCCAGCAGTTTGGGGCCGGGACTAGCGGGAGAAGAGACCCAGTACTTC.

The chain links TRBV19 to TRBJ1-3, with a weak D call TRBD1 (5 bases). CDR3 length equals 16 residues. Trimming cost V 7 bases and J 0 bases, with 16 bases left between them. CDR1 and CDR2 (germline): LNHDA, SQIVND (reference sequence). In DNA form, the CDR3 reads TGTGCCAGTATGAGGTCAGGGATCATCTCTGGAAACACCATATATTTT. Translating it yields CASMRSGIISGNTIYF.

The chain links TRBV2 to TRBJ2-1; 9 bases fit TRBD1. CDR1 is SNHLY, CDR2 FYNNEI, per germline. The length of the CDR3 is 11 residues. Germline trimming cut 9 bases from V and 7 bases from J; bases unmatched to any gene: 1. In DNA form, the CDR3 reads TGTGCCAGTGACAGGGGGAATGAGCAGTTCTTC. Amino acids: CASDRGNEQFF.

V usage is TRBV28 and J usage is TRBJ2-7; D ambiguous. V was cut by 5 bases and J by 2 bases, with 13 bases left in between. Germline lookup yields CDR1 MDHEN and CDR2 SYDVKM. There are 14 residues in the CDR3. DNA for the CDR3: TGTGCCAGCAGTCCGCCGGACCTCCCCTACGAGCAGTACTTC. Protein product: CASSPPDLPYEQYF.

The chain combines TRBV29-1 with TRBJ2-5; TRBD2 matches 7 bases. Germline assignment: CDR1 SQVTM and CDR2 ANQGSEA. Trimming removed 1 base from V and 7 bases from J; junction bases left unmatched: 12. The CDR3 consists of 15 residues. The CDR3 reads CSVEARGGRSGTQYF. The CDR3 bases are TGCAGCGTTGAAGCGCGGGGAGGGCGATCTGGGACCCAGTACTTC.

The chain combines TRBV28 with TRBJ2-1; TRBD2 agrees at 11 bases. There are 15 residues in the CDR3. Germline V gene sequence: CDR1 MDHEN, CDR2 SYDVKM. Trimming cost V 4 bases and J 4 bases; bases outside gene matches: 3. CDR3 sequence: CASSSRLAGYNEQFF. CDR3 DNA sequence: TGTGCCAGCAGTTCAAGACTAGCGGGGTACAATGAGCAGTTCTTC.

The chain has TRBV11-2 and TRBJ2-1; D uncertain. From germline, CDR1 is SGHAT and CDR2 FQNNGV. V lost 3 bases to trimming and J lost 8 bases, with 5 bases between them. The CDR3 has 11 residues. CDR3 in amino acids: CASSFVHEQFF. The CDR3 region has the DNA TGTGCCAGCAGCTTCGTTCATGAGCAGTTCTTC.

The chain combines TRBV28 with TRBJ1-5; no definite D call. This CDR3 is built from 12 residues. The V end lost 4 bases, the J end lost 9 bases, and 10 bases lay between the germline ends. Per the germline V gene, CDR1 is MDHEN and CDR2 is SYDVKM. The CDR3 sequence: CASSSPGWPQHF. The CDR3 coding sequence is TGTGCCAGCAGTTCCCCGGGGTGGCCCCAGCATTTT.

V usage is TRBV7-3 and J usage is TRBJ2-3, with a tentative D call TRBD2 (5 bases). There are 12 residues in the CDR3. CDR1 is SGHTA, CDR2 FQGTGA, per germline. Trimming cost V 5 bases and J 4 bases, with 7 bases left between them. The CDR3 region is CASSQEADTQYF. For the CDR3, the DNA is TGTGCCAGCAGCCAGGAGGCAGATACGCAGTATTTT.